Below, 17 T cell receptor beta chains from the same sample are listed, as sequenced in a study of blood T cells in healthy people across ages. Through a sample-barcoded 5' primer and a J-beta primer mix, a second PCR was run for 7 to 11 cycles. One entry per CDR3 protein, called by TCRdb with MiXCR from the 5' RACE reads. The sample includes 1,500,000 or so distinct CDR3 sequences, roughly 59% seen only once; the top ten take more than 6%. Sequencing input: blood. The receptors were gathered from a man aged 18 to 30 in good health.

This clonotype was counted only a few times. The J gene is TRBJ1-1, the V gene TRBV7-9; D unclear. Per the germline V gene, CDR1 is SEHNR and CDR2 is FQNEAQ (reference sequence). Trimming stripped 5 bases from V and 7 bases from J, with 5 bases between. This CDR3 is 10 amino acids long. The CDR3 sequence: CASSVVEAFF. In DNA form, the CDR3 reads TGTGCCAGCAGCGTGGTTGAAGCTTTCTTT.

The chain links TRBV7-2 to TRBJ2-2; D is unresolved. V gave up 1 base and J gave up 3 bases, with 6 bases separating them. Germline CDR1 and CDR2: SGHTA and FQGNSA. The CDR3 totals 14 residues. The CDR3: CASSLEPYTGELFF. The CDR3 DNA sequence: TGTGCCAGCAGCTTAGAACCCTACACCGGGGAGCTGTTTTTT.

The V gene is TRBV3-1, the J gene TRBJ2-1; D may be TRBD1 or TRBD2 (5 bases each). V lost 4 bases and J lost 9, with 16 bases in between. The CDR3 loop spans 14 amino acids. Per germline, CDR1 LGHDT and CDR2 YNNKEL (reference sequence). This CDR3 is CASSRGPQLGEQFF. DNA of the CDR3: TGTGCCAGCAGCCGGGGACCTCAGCTGGGTGAGCAGTTCTTC.

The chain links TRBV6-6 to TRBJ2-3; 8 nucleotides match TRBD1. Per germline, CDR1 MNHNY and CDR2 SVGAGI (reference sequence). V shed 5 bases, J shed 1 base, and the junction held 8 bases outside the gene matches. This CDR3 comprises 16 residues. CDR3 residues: CASSVAGGGGTDTQYF. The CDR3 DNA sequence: TGTGCCAGCAGTGTCGCAGGGGGCGGTGGCACAGATACGCAGTATTTT.

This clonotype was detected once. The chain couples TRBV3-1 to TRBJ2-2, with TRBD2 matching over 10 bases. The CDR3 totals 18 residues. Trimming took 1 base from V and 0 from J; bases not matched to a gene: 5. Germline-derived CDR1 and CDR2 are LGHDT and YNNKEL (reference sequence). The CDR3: CASSQGGLAAANTGELFF. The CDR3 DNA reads TGTGCCAGCAGCCAAGGAGGACTAGCGGCCGCGAACACCGGGGAGCTGTTTTTT.

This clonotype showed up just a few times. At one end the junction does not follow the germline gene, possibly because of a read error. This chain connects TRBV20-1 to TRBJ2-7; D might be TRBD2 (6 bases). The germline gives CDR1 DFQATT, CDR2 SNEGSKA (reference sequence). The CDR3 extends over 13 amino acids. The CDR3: CSARPRDSHEQYF. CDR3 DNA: TGCAGTGCTAGGCCCCGGGACTCCCACGAGCAGTACTTC.

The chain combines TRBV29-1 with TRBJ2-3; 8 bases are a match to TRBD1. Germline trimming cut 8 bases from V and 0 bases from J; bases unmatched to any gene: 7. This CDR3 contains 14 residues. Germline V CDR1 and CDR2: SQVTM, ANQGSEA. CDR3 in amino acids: CSLRTGSSTDTQYF. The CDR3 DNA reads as TGCAGCCTCCGGACAGGGTCTAGCACAGATACGCAGTATTTT.

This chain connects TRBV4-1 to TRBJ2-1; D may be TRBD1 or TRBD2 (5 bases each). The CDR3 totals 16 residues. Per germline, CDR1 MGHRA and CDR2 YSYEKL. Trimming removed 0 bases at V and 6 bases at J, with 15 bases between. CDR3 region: CASSQDWRTGTNEQFF. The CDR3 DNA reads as TGCGCCAGCAGCCAAGATTGGAGAACTGGGACCAATGAGCAGTTCTTC.

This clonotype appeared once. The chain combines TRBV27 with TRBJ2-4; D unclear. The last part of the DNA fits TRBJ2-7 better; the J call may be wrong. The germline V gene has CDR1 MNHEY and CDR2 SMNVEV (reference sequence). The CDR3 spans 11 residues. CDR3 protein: CASMMYYEQYF. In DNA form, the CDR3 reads TGTGCCAGCATGATGTATTACGAGCAGTACTTC.

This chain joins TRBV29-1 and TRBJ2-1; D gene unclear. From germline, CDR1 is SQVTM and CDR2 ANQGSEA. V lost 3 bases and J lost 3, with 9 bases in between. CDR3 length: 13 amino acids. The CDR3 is CSVDLASYNEQFF. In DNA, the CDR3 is TGCAGCGTTGATCTGGCCAGCTACAATGAGCAGTTCTTC.

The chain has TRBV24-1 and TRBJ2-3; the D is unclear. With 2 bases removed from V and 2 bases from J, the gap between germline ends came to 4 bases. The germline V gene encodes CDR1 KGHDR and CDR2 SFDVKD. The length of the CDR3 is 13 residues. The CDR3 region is CATSDSATDTQYF. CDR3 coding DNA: TGTGCCACCAGTGATTCAGCCACAGATACGCAGTATTTT.

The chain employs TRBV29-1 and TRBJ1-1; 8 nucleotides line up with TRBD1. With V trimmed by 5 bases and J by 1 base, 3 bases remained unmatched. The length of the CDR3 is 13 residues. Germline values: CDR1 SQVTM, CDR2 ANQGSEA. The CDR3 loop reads CSVSTGANTEAFF. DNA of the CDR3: TGCAGCGTTTCGACAGGGGCGAACACTGAAGCTTTCTTT.

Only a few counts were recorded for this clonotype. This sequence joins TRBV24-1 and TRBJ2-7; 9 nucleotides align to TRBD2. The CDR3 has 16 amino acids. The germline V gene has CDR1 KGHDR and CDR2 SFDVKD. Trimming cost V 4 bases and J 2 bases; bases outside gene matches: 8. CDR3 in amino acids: CATSDPLAGRPYEQYF. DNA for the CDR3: TGTGCCACCAGTGACCCTCTAGCGGGGCGACCCTACGAGCAGTACTTC.

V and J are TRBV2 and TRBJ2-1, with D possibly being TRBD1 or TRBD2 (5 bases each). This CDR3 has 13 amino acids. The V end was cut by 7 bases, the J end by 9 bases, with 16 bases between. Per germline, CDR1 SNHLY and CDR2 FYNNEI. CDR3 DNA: TGTGCCAGCACCGGACTCCGGGGCGGTGAGCAGTTCTTC. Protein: CASTGLRGGEQFF.

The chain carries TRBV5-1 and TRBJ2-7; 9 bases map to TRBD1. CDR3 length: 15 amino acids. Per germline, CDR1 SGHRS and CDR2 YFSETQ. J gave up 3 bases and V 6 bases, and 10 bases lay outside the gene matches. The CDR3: CASTEGDRDFYEQYF. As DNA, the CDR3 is TGCGCCAGCACTGAAGGGGACAGGGATTTCTACGAGCAGTACTTC.

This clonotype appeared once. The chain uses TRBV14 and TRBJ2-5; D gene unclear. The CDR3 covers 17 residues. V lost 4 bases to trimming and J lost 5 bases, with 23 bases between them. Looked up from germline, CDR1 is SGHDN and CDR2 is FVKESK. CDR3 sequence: CASSPDTASSIWETQYF. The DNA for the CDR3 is TGTGCCAGCAGCCCAGACACGGCCAGCTCGATATGGGAGACCCAGTACTTC.

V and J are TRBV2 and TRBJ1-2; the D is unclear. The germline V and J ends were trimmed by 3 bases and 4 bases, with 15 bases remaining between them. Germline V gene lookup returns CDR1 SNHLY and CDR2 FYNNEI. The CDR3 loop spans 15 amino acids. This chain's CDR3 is CASSEISRTTYGYTF. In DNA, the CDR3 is TGTGCCAGCAGTGAGATATCGAGGACGACCTATGGCTACACCTTC.